Listed here are 20 T cell receptor beta chains from one sample, sequenced in a study of blood T cell repertoires in COVID-19. The method was immunoSEQ multiplex PCR; TCRdb's version includes in-frame clones alone and lacks a portion of them. Of tens of thousands of clones in the sample, roughly 85% were seen once. Specimen: peripheral blood. Source of these receptors: a human donor in a cohort sampled during active COVID-19.

This clone was detected once. DNA of the CDR3: TGTGCCAGCAACAAGGACAGGGGGCTTAATTCACCCCTCCACTTT. The encoded protein is CASNKDRGLNSPLHF. This chain uses TRBV7-9 with TRBJ1-6; TRBD1 aligns across 11 bases. V shed 7 bases, J shed 6 bases, and the junction held 5 bases outside the gene matches. Germline assignment: CDR1 SEHNR and CDR2 FQNEAQ (reference sequence). This CDR3 has 15 amino acids.

The chain has TRBV7-2 and TRBJ2-1; a possible D gene is TRBD2 (5 bases). This CDR3 has 15 amino acids. Between the trimmed V and J ends, which lost 7 bases and 4 bases, there was a span of 17 bases. Germline V gives CDR1 SGHTA, CDR2 FQGNSA. Written as DNA, the CDR3 is TGTGCCAGCACCATCGTAGCGAGCACATACAATGAGCAGTTCTTC. Translation: CASTIVASTYNEQFF. Full variable domain (outside the CDR3, taken from reference TRBV7-2 and TRBJ2-1): GAGVSQSPSNKVTEKGKDVELRCDPISGHTALYWYRQSLGQGLEFLIYFQGNSAPDKSGLPSDRFSAERTGGSVSTLTIQRTQQEDSAVYLCASTIVASTYNEQFFGPGTRLTVL.

This chain joins TRBV3-1 (or the pseudogene TRBV3-2) and TRBJ2-2; 13 positions match TRBD2. The germline V gene encodes CDR1 LGHDT and CDR2 YNNKEL (reference sequence). The CDR3 loop spans 16 amino acids. Trimming took 5 bases from V and 6 from J; bases not matched to a gene: 6. The CDR3 protein is CASSYRTSGSAGELFF. CDR3 nucleotides: TGTGCCAGCAGCTATCGGACTAGCGGGAGTGCCGGGGAGCTGTTTTTT.

This clone was recorded once. V is TRBV13 and J is TRBJ1-4, with D tentatively TRBD1 (5 bases). The germline V and J ends were trimmed by 5 bases and 7 bases, with 17 bases remaining between them. Germline V gene lookup returns CDR1 PRHDT and CDR2 FYEKMQ (reference sequence). CDR3 size: 15 residues. The CDR3 DNA is TGTGCCAGCAGCGAAACGGGCCTCGGGGGTGAAAAACTGTTTTTT. This sequence encodes CASSETGLGGEKLFF.

The J gene is TRBJ1-5, the V gene TRBV5-8; D is uncertain. This CDR3 region has 16 residues. CDR1 is SGHTS, CDR2 YDEGEE, per germline. V was pared by 6 bases and J by 3 bases, with 19 bases between. This chain's CDR3 is CASTRGPSRNNQPQHF. The CDR3 nucleotides read TGTGCCAGCACCCGTGGGCCCAGTCGTAACAATCAGCCCCAGCATTTT.

This clone was observed a few times. V is TRBV7-6 and J is TRBJ2-2; 8 bases align to TRBD2. CDR1 and CDR2 from the germline V gene are SGHVS and FNYEAQ. The CDR3 sequence is 16 residues long. Trimming removed 4 bases from V and 7 bases from J; junction bases left unmatched: 11. The CDR3: CASSSRTSTAGGELFF. The CDR3 nucleotides read TGTGCCAGCAGCTCAAGGACTAGCACGGCAGGCGGGGAGCTGTTTTTT.

The chain carries TRBV18 and TRBJ2-2; no clear D gene. Trimming took off 3 bases at V and 0 bases at J, with 8 bases between the two ends. The CDR3 covers 15 residues. From germline, CDR1 is KGHSH and CDR2 LQKENI. The CDR3 loop reads CASSPIQTNTGELFF. The CDR3 DNA reads TGTGCCAGCTCACCGATACAAACGAACACCGGGGAGCTGTTTTTT.

This chain links TRBV2 with TRBJ2-7; TRBD2 aligns across 7 bases. The CDR3 is 14 residues long. The germline V gene has CDR1 SNHLY and CDR2 FYNNEI. J lost 2 bases, V lost 4 bases, and 5 bases had no gene match. CDR3 in amino acids: CASSGTGTTYEQYF. DNA of the CDR3: TGTGCCAGCAGTGGGACCGGGACTACCTACGAGCAGTACTTC.

This chain connects TRBV13 to TRBJ2-7; possible D gene TRBD2, 5 bases. Germline values: CDR1 PRHDT, CDR2 FYEKMQ (reference sequence). The V and J ends lost 7 bases and 7 bases respectively, with 14 bases between them. The CDR3 loop spans 12 amino acids. In DNA, the CDR3 is TGTGCCAGCACCCAAGCGGCGAAAGAGCAGTACTTC. It specifies CASTQAAKEQYF.

For the CDR3, the DNA is TGTGCCAGCAGCTTAGGTCCGGGACAGGGGACAGATACGCAGTATTTT. It yields the protein CASSLGPGQGTDTQYF. This rearrangement joins TRBV11-3 to TRBJ2-3, with 10 nucleotides matching TRBD1. Losses at the gene ends were 1 base for V and 3 bases for J; bases not matched to a gene: 4. CDR3 length: 16 residues. Germline V gene data show CDR1 as SGHNT and CDR2 as YENEEA.

This sequence joins TRBV2 and TRBJ1-2; 7 bases agree with TRBD1. J lost 7 bases, V lost 7 bases, and 9 bases had no gene match. The CDR3 is made up of 13 amino acids. Germline V gives CDR1 SNHLY, CDR2 FYNNEI. CDR3 bases: TGTGCCAGCAAGAGAAGGGACAGTTTTGGCTACACCTTC. It yields the protein CASKRRDSFGYTF.

V gene TRBV7-2 combines with J gene TRBJ1-3; D is perhaps TRBD1 (6 bases). With 5 bases removed from V and 0 bases from J, the gap between germline ends came to 14 bases. Germline CDR1 SGHTA, CDR2 FQGNSA. The CDR3 runs to 16 residues. In nucleotides, the CDR3 is TGTGCCAGCAGCGTACAGGGAACGCACTCTGGAAACACCATATATTTT. Amino acids: CASSVQGTHSGNTIYF.

The sample holds many counts of this clone. The rearrangement joins TRBV30 to TRBJ2-7, with 8 bases matching TRBD1. V gave up 7 bases and J gave up 4 bases; unmatched junction bases: 6. Per the germline V gene, CDR1 is GTSNPN and CDR2 is SVGIG (reference sequence). This CDR3 spans 12 amino acids. The CDR3 coding sequence is TGTGCCTTCCGACAGGGGAAGTACGAGCAGTACTTC. It codes for CAFRQGKYEQYF. The full variable domain, with the rest looked up from reference TRBV30 and TRBJ2-7, is SQTIHQWPATLVQPVGSPLSLECTVEGTSNPNLYWYRQAAGRGLQLLFYSVGIGQISSEVPQNLSASRPQDRQFILSSKKLLLSDSGFYLCAFRQGKYEQYFGPGTRLTVT.

This clone is medium-sized by share. The rearrangement uses TRBV20-1 and TRBJ2-1; unclear D gene. The germline gives CDR1 DFQATT, CDR2 SNEGSKA (reference sequence). CDR3 length: 11 amino acids. Trimming stripped 4 bases from V and 6 bases from J, with 7 bases between. CDR3: CSANVVNEQFF. CDR3 in DNA: TGCAGTGCTAACGTAGTCAATGAGCAGTTCTTC.

The V and J genes are TRBV19 and TRBJ2-2; TRBD1 matches at 7 bases. The CDR3 totals 16 residues. The germline CDR1 and CDR2 sequences are LNHDA and SQIVND (reference sequence). V was clipped by 8 bases and J by 5 bases; unmatched bases: 14. The CDR3: CASLLHHRGGTGELFF. As DNA, the CDR3 is TGTGCCAGTCTTCTCCATCACAGGGGTGGTACCGGGGAGCTGTTTTTT.

The chain employs TRBV7-2 and TRBJ1-1, with no clear D. Between the trimmed V and J ends, which lost 5 bases and 0 bases, there was a span of 19 bases. The CDR3 has 17 amino acids. Per the germline V gene, CDR1 is SGHTA and CDR2 is FQGNSA. The CDR3 sequence is CASSRNGRVLMNTEAFF. CDR3 DNA sequence: TGTGCCAGCAGCCGCAACGGCCGGGTACTAATGAACACTGAAGCTTTCTTT. The variable domain in full, with the rest retrieved from reference TRBV7-2 and TRBJ1-1, is GAGVSQSPSNKVTEKGKDVELRCDPISGHTALYWYRQSLGQGLEFLIYFQGNSAPDKSGLPSDRFSAERTGGSVSTLTIQRTQQEDSAVYLCASSRNGRVLMNTEAFFGQGTRLTVV.

The CDR3 protein is CASSPDRGLGKPQHF. The CDR3 nucleotides are TGTGCCAGCAGCCCCGACAGGGGGCTTGGAAAGCCCCAGCATTTT. The chain is built from TRBV6-5 and TRBJ1-5; 10 bases are shared with TRBD1. The CDR3 is made up of 15 amino acids. Germline V CDR1 and CDR2: MNHEY, SVGAGI. J lost 8 bases, V lost 6 bases, and 10 bases had no gene match.

The table lists this clone with a few counts. The chain recombines TRBV7-9 with TRBJ2-2, with a tentative D call TRBD1 (6 bases). The germline V gene encodes CDR1 SEHNR and CDR2 FQNEAQ (reference sequence). Trimming removed 4 bases at V and 3 bases at J, with 6 bases between. The CDR3 has 13 amino acids. The CDR3: CASSYRDTGELFF. CDR3 sequence (DNA): TGTGCCAGCAGCTACAGGGACACCGGGGAGCTGTTTTTT. Filled out from reference TRBV7-9 and TRBJ2-2, the complete variable domain reads DTGVSQNPRHKITKRGQNVTFRCDPISEHNRLYWYRQTLGQGPEFLTYFQNEAQLEKSRLLSDRFSAERPKGSFSTLEIQRTEQGDSAMYLCASSYRDTGELFFGEGSRLTVL.

The chain links TRBV5-4 to TRBJ1-2; perhaps TRBD1 as D (6 bases). Trimming removed 2 bases from V and 4 bases from J, with 15 bases in between. From germline, CDR1 is SGHNT and CDR2 YYREEE (reference sequence). CDR3 length: 15 amino acids. CDR3 sequence reads: CASSFEQGRGYGYTF. The CDR3 DNA reads TGTGCCAGCAGCTTCGAACAGGGCCGAGGCTATGGCTACACCTTC.

As to this clone: Germline and junction disagree at one end, which may indicate a read error. The V gene is TRBV30, the J gene TRBJ1-6; the D gene is possibly TRBD1 (6 bases). Germline CDR1 and CDR2: GTSNPN and SVGIG (reference sequence). This CDR3 spans 12 amino acids. The CDR3 sequence: CAWRLDSIEGGF. The CDR3, as DNA: TGTGCCTGGAGGTTGGACTCCATAGAAGGGGGTTTT.